The next 18 T cell receptor beta chains were all read from a single sample in a study of blood T cell repertoires in COVID-19. Some clones are missing from TCRdb's copy, which holds only in-frame ones; the method was immunoSEQ multiplex PCR. The table lists fewer than 300,000 clones, about four fifths of them singletons. Sequencing input: peripheral blood. The receptors here all came from a woman aged 45-60 years who had recovered from COVID-19.

This clone has more than one count but fewer than ten. This rearrangement joins TRBV30 to TRBJ2-7; TRBD2 agrees at 9 bases. J lost 3 bases, V lost 1 base, and 7 bases had no gene match. CDR1 and CDR2 (germline): GTSNPN, SVGIG (reference sequence). CDR3 length: 15 residues. CDR3 DNA: TGTGCCTGGAGTGCGATAGCGGGAGCGAACTACGAGCAGTACTTC. Protein: CAWSAIAGANYEQYF.

V is TRBV28 and J is TRBJ2-7, with D tentatively TRBD1 (6 bases). The CDR3 contains 15 residues. CDR1 is MDHEN, CDR2 SYDVKM, per germline. Trimming removed 7 bases from V and 1 base from J, with 17 bases in between. The CDR3 protein is CASIPQGLQSYEQYF. DNA of the CDR3: TGTGCCAGCATCCCACAGGGTTTACAGTCCTACGAGCAGTACTTC.

This chain uses TRBV5-4 with TRBJ1-1; tentatively, D is TRBD1 (6 bases). The CDR3 is 13 residues long. CDR1 is SGHNT, CDR2 YYREEE, per germline (reference sequence). Trimming removed 2 bases from V and 7 bases from J, with 12 bases in between. CDR3 nucleotides: TGTGCCAGCAGCTTACAGGGTATCTTTGAAGCTTTCTTT. It translates to CASSLQGIFEAFF.

V is TRBV10-3 and J is TRBJ2-2; TRBD2 aligns across 8 bases. CDR1 and CDR2 (germline): ENHRY, SYGVKD. Trimming at V came to 6 bases and at J to 0 bases, leaving 3 bases not matched to a gene. The CDR3 is 15 amino acids. The CDR3 reads CAIRDGGANTGELFF. As DNA, the CDR3 is TGTGCCATCAGGGACGGGGGGGCGAACACCGGGGAGCTGTTTTTT.

This CDR3 reads CASHGGGTASSTF. In DNA, the CDR3 is TGTGCCAGCCACGGGGGAGGGACGGCCTCGAGCACCTTC. The chain has TRBV28 and TRBJ1-2; D may be TRBD1 (5 bases). Germline CDR1 MDHEN, CDR2 SYDVKM. The ends were cut back, 8 bases at V and 13 bases at J, with 23 bases in the middle. This CDR3 spans 13 amino acids.

The rearrangement uses TRBV6-5 and TRBJ1-5; tentatively, D is TRBD1 (5 bases). This CDR3 is built from 13 residues. Looked up from germline, CDR1 is MNHEY and CDR2 is SVGAGI. V lost 8 bases and J 7 bases, leaving 15 bases between the germline ends. As DNA, the CDR3 is TGTGCCAGCCTGGGGGGGACTAGACAGCCCCAGCATTTT. Protein sequence: CASLGGTRQPQHF.

The rearrangement links TRBV10-3 to TRBJ2-1; 8 bases match TRBD2. The ends lost 5 bases at V and 13 bases at J; junction bases unmatched: 7. Germline CDR1 ENHRY, CDR2 SYGVKD. This CDR3 comprises 12 residues. CDR3 residues: CAISPTGTSQFF. CDR3 sequence (DNA): TGTGCCATCAGTCCCACCGGGACTAGTCAGTTCTTC.

The V call is TRBV15, the J call TRBJ1-2; possible D gene TRBD1, 5 bases. The CDR3 covers 17 residues. CDR1 and CDR2 from the germline V gene are LNHNV and YYDKDF (reference sequence). V was cut by 6 bases and J by 3 bases, with 23 bases left in between. CDR3 DNA: TGTGCCACCAGTCGTAGAGGTCGGGGGGTTTGGGACTATGGCTACACCTTC. Translating gives CATSRRGRGVWDYGYTF.

J is TRBJ1-5 and V is TRBV6-2 or TRBV6-3, with 7 bases fitting TRBD1. The germline gives CDR1 MNHEY, CDR2 SVGEGT. This CDR3 comprises 15 residues. V lost 5 bases, J lost 7 bases, and 11 bases stayed unmatched. The CDR3 DNA follows: TGTGCCAGCAGTGCGTGGACAGGATGGGAGCAGCCCCAGCATTTT. It codes for CASSAWTGWEQPQHF.

V usage is TRBV4-1 and J usage is TRBJ2-2; TRBD2 is a possible D gene (6 bases). The V end lost 1 base, the J end lost 0 bases, and 9 bases lay between the germline ends. CDR1 is MGHRA, CDR2 YSYEKL, per germline. The CDR3 loop spans 16 amino acids. CDR3 sequence: CASSQGGLTNTGELFF. Written as DNA, the CDR3 is TGCGCCAGCAGCCAAGGGGGACTCACGAACACCGGGGAGCTGTTTTTT.

Worth noting for this clone: The same CDR3 can be traced to other DNA sequences in this sample. CDR3 loop: CASSGTGGNQPQHF. CDR3 DNA: TGTGCCAGTAGTGGGACAGGGGGTAATCAGCCCCAGCATTTT. The V and J genes are TRBV19 and TRBJ1-5, with 11 bases identical to TRBD1. This CDR3 contains 14 residues. Germline assignment: CDR1 LNHDA and CDR2 SQIVND (reference sequence). The V gene end was trimmed by 5 bases and the J gene end by 4 bases; junction bases not matched to a gene: 1.

The chain has TRBV7-9 and TRBJ2-7, with a tentative D call TRBD2 (7 bases). The CDR3 covers 15 residues. Germline V CDR1 and CDR2: SEHNR, FQNEAQ (reference sequence). Trimming stripped 5 bases from V and 3 bases from J, with 17 bases between. CDR3 bases: TGTGCCAGCAGCCCTGGGGGGGCGTTAGTCTACGAGCAGTACTTC. Translating gives CASSPGGALVYEQYF.

The V gene is TRBV6-2 or TRBV6-3, the J gene TRBJ1-4; the match to TRBD1 covers 7 bases. CDR1 is MNHEY and CDR2 is SVGEGT in the germline V gene. The CDR3 sequence is 14 residues long. Trimming removed 6 bases from V and 7 bases from J; junction bases left unmatched: 8. DNA for the CDR3: TGTGCCAGCAGCTCGATGGACAGGAGTGAAAAACTGTTTTTT. Its translation is CASSSMDRSEKLFF.

The sample holds one count of this clone. V gene TRBV7-2 combines with J gene TRBJ2-7, with TRBD2 identical over 15 bases. The length of the CDR3 is 17 residues. The germline gives CDR1 SGHTA, CDR2 FQGNSA. J gave up 4 bases and V 5 bases, and 9 bases lay outside the gene matches. In DNA form, the CDR3 reads TGTGCCAGCAGCGGCAGAGGACTAGCGGGAGGGTTGTACGAGCAGTACTTC. It is translated as CASSGRGLAGGLYEQYF.

This chain connects TRBV27 to TRBJ1-2; weak D call: TRBD1 (5 bases). Germline CDR1 is MNHEY and CDR2 is SMNVEV (reference sequence). Trimming left V 5 bases short and J 2 bases short, with 15 bases between. This CDR3 contains 15 residues. The CDR3 DNA is TGTGCCAGCAGTAACCGCCAGGGTGTAAACTATGGCTACACCTTC. Translation: CASSNRQGVNYGYTF.

Comments on this clone: The identical CDR3 is also encoded by other nucleotide sequences in the sample. This chain joins TRBV12-3 or TRBV12-4 and TRBJ2-2; maybe TRBD2 (6 bases). Trimming left V 5 bases short and J 8 bases short, with 9 bases between. The CDR3 totals 12 residues. Here the CDR3 DNA reads TGTGCCAGCAGTCGGGACTCTGGGGAGCTGTTTTTT. Protein product: CASSRDSGELFF.

The V and J genes are TRBV13 and TRBJ1-3; D is ambiguous. V shed 4 bases and J shed 3 bases, with 13 bases lying between them. CDR1 is PRHDT and CDR2 is FYEKMQ in the germline V gene (reference sequence). The CDR3 has 15 amino acids. The CDR3 region is CASSWVGVFGNTIYF. The CDR3 bases are TGTGCCAGCAGCTGGGTCGGGGTTTTTGGAAACACCATATATTTT.

This clone has just one count. CDR3 bases: TGCGCCAGCAGCTACGACGCTGGGACAGCTGAAAAACTGTTTTTT. Amino acids: CASSYDAGTAEKLFF. The rearrangement links TRBV4-3 to TRBJ1-4, with 7 positions matching TRBD1. J was trimmed by 7 bases and V by 5 bases; bases with no gene match: 10. The CDR3 is made up of 15 amino acids. Germline CDR1 reads LGHNA; CDR2 reads YSLEER.